This TCR beta chain stems from a study of cytomegalovirus exposure and HLA in healthy donors. Regarding the study as a whole: In a later analysis, around 18,000 TCR beta sequences were associated with HLA alleles at 0.05 false discovery rate. Several of the most significant clusters appeared, in a later analysis, to be linked to common viral pathogens.

There are a few counts of this clone. Its antigen is not known. This CDR3 has 16 amino acids. Germline CDR1 is ENHRY and CDR2 is SYGVKD. V was shortened by 5 bases and J by 0 bases, with 14 bases between the two germline ends. PCR amplification relied on 60 Vbeta primers (plus 13 Jbeta primers). The protocol was immunoSEQ multiplex PCR, while the TCRdb copy is restricted to in-frame clones and leaves out a portion. This sample has roughly 130,000 clones, with under 90% found just once. The rearrangement joins TRBV10-3 to TRBJ1-3; D is ambiguous. This TCR was recovered from a man between 18 and 35 years old in good health and CMV-seronegative. The sample was PBMCs. The CDR3 protein is CAISPVDVISGNTIYF. CDR3 nucleotide sequence: TGTGCCATCAGTCCAGTCGATGTTATCTCTGGAAACACCATATATTTT.